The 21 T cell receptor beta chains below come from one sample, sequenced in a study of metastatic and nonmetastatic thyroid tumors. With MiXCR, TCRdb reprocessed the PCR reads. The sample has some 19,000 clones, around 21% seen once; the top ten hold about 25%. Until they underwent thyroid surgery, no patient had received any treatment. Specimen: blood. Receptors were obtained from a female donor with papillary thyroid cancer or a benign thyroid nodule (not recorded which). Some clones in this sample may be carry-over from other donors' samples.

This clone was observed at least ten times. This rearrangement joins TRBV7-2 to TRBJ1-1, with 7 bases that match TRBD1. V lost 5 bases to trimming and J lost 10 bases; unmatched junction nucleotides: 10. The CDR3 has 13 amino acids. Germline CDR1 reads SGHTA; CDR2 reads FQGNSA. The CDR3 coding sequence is TGTGCCAGCAGCCCGGGACAGTCGATGGCAGCTTTCTTT. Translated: CASSPGQSMAAFF.

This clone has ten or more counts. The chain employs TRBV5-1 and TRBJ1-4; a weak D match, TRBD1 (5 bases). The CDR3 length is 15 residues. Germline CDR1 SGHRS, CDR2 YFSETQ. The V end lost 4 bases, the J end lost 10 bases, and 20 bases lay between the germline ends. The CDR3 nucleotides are TGCGCCAGCAGCCTGGGGACCGTTCCCGAAGGAAAACTGTTTTTT. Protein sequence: CASSLGTVPEGKLFF. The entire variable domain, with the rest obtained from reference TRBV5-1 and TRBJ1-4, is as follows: KAGVTQTPRYLIKTRGQQVTLSCSPISGHRSVSWYQQTPGQGLQFLFEYFSETQRNKGNFPGRFSGRQFSNSRSEMNVSTLELGDSALYLCASSLGTVPEGKLFFGSGTQLSVL.

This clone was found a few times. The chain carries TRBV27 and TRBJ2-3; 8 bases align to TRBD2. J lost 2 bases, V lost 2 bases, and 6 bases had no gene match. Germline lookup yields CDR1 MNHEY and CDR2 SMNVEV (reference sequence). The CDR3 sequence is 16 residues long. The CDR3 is CASSLDGRGATDTQYF. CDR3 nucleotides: TGTGCCAGCAGTTTAGACGGGAGGGGAGCCACAGATACGCAGTATTTT.

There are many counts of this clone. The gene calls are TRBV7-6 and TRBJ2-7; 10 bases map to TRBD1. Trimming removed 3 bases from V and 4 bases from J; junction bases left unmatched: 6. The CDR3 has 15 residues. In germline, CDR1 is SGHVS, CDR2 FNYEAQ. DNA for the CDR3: TGTGCCAGCAGCTTGGACCGGGACAGGGGTTACGAGCAGTACTTC. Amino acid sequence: CASSLDRDRGYEQYF.

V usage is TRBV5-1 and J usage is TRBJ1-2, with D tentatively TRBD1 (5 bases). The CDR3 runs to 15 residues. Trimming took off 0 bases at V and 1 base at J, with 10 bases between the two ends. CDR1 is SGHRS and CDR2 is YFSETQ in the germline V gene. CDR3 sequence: CASSLGSGINYGYTF. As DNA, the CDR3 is TGCGCCAGCAGCTTGGGTTCAGGGATTAACTATGGCTACACCTTC.

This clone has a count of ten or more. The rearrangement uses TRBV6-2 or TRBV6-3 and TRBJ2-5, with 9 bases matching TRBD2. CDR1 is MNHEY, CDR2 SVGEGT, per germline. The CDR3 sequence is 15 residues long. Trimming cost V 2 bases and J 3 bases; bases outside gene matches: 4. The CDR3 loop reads CASSYDAGGKETQYF. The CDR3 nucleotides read TGTGCCAGCAGTTACGATGCGGGGGGGAAAGAGACCCAGTACTTC.

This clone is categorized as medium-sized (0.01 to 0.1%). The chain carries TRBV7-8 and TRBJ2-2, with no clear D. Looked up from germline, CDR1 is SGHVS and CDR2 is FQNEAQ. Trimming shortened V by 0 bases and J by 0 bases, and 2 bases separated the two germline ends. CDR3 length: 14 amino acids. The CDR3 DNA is TGTGCCAGCAGCTTAGCGGCGAACACCGGGGAGCTGTTTTTT. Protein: CASSLAANTGELFF.

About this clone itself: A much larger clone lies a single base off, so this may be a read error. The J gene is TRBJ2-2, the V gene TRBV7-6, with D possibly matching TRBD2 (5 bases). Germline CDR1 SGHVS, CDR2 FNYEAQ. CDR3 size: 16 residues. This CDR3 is CASSQEQPANTGEPFF. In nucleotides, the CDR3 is TGTGCCAGCAGCCAAGAACAACCCGCGAACACCGGGGAGCCGTTTTTT. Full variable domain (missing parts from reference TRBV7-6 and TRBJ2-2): GAGVSQSPRYKVTKRGQDVALRCDPISGHVSLYWYRQALGQGPEFLTYFNYEAQQDKSGLPNDRFSAERPEGSISTLTIQRTEQRDSAMYRCASSQEQPANTGEPFFGEGSRLTVL.

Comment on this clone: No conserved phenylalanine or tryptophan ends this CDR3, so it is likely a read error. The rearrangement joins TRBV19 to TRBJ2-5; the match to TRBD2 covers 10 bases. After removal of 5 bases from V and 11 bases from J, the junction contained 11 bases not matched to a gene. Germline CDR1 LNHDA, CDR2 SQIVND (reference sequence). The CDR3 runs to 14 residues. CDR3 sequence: CASSSSGRAYVQYV. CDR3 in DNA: TGTGCCAGTAGTTCAAGCGGGAGGGCCTACGTGCAGTACGTC.

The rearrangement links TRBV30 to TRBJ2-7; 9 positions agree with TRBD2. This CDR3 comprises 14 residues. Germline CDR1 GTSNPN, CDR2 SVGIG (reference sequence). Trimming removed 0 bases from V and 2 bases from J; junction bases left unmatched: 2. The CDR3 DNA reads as TGTGCCTGGAGTGTGACTAGCGGACCCTACGAGCAGTACTTC. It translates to CAWSVTSGPYEQYF.

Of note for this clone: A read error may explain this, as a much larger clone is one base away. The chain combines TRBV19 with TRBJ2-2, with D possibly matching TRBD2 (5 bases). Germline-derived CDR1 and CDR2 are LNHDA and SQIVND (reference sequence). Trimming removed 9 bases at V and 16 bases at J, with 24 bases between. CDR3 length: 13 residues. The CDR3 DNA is TGTGCCAGCACTTTCTTTAACACCGGGGATCCGTTTTTT. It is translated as CASTFFNTGDPFF.

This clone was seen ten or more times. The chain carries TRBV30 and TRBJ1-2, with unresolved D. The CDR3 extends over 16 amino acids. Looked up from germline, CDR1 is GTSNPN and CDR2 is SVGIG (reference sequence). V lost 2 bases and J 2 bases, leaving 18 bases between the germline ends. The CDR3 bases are TGTGCCTGGAGTAAGGGTCGGTTCGGTGCGAACTATGGCTACACCTTC. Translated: CAWSKGRFGANYGYTF.

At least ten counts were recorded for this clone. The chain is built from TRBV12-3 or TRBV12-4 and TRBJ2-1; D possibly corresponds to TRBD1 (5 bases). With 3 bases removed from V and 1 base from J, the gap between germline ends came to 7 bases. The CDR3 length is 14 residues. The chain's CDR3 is CASSFGASYNEQFF. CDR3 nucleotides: TGTGCCAGCAGTTTTGGGGCTTCCTACAATGAGCAGTTCTTC.

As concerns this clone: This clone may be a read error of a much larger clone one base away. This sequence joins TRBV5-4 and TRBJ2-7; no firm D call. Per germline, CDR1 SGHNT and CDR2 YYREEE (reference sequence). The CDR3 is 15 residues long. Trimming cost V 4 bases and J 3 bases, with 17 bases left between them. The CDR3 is CASSVAIGAFYEQYF. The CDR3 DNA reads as TGTGCCAGCAGCGTAGCCATCGGCGCCTTCTACGAGCAGTACTTC.

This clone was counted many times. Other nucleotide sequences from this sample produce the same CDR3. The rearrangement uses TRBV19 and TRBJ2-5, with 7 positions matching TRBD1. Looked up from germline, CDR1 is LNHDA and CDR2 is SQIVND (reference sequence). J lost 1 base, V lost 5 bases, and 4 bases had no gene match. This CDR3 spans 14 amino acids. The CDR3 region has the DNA TGTGCCAGTAGTCCAGGGACAGTCCAAGAGACCCAGTACTTC. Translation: CASSPGTVQETQYF.

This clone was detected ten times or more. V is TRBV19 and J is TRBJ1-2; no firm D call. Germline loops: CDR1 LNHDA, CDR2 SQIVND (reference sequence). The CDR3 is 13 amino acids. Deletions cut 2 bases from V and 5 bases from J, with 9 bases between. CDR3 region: CASSIQERYGYTF. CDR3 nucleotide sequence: TGTGCCAGTAGTATACAGGAGAGGTATGGCTACACCTTC. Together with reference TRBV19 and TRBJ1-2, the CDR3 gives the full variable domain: DGGITQSPKYLFRKEGQNVTLSCEQNLNHDAMYWYRQDPGQGLRLIYYSQIVNDFQKGDIAEGYSVSREKKESFPLTVTSAQKNPTAFYLCASSIQERYGYTFGSGTRLTVV.

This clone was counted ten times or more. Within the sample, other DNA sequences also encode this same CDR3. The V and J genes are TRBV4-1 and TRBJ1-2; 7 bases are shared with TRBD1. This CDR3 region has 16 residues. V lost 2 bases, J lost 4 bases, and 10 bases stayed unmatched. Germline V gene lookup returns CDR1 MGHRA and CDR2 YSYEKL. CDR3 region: CASSQLRGTVFYGYTF. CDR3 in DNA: TGCGCCAGCAGCCAATTGAGGGGGACAGTCTTCTATGGCTACACCTTC.

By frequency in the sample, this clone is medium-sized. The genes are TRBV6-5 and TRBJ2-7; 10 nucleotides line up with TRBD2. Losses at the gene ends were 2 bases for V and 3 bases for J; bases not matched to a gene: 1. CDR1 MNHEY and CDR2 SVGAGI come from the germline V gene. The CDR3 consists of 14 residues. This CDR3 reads CASSYLAGDYEQYF. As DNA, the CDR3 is TGTGCCAGCAGTTACCTAGCGGGGGACTACGAGCAGTACTTC.

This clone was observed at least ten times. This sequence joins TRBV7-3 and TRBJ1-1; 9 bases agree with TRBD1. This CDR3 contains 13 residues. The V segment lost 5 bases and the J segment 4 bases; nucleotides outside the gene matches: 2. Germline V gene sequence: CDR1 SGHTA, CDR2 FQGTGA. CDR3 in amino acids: CASSEDRGTEAFF. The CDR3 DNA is TGTGCCAGCAGCGAGGACAGGGGCACTGAAGCTTTCTTT.

The CDR3, as DNA: TGTGCCAGCAGTAGGCGAGGGTCGTACAATGAGCAGTTCTTC. This encodes CASSRRGSYNEQFF. This rearrangement joins TRBV12-3 or TRBV12-4 to TRBJ2-1; D is perhaps TRBD2 (5 bases). The length of the CDR3 is 14 residues. Trimming removed 5 bases at V and 4 bases at J, with 12 bases between.

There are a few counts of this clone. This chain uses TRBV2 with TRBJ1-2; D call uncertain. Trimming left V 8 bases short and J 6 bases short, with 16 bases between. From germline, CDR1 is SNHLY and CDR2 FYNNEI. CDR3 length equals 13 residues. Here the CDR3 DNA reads TGTGCCAGCGAACCACATGGAGCTGATGGCTACACCTTC. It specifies CASEPHGADGYTF.